One and the same sample provided the 4 T cell receptor beta chains below, sequenced in a study of persistence of HIV-infected CD4 T cells. Lysates of CMV-infected fibroblasts at around 10 ug/mL stimulated these cells. Memory cells lacking CD40L and CD69 with high CD45RO were sorted. These receptors have no known antigen. The libraries were made with immunoSEQ version 4 in survey mode. Sequencing used immunoSEQ multiplex PCR; TCRdb keeps in-frame clones, though not all of them. The top ten hold roughly 0.81% of the sample, which has around 28,000 clones, over 65% seen once. Sequenced here: CD4+ T cells sorted from PBMCs after approximately 19-hour stimulation, sampled from a patient who received antiretroviral therapy. These receptors all come from an adult woman with HIV who was CMV-seropositive.

This chain joins TRBV5-1 and TRBJ1-4, with no clear D. The germline V gene encodes CDR1 SGHRS and CDR2 YFSETQ. The CDR3 extends over 14 amino acids. V lost 0 bases to trimming and J lost 6 bases, with 9 bases between them. Here the CDR3 DNA reads TGCGCCAGCAGCTTGGTTACCCTTTATGAAAAACTGTTTTTT. Residues: CASSLVTLYEKLFF. The entire variable domain, with the rest obtained from reference TRBV5-1 and TRBJ1-4, is as follows: KAGVTQTPRYLIKTRGQQVTLSCSPISGHRSVSWYQQTPGQGLQFLFEYFSETQRNKGNFPGRFSGRQFSNSRSEMNVSTLELGDSALYLCASSLVTLYEKLFFGSGTQLSVL.

This clone is deemed medium-sized. The V call is TRBV6-1, the J call TRBJ1-5; possibly TRBD1 for D (5 bases). The CDR3 sequence is 13 residues long. V gave up 0 bases and J gave up 9 bases, with 9 bases separating them. From germline, CDR1 is MNHNS and CDR2 SASEGT. CDR3 residues: CASSEAAGGPQHF. CDR3 nucleotides: TGTGCCAGCAGTGAAGCCGCGGGGGGGCCCCAGCATTTT.

The chain uses TRBV10-2 and TRBJ2-2; 13 bases are a match to TRBD2. The CDR3 is 15 residues long. The ends lost 6 bases at V and 4 bases at J; junction bases unmatched: 2. Germline V gene data show CDR1 as WSHSY and CDR2 as SAAADI. CDR3 protein: CASRLAGGSTGELFF. CDR3 in DNA: TGCGCCAGCAGACTAGCGGGGGGGAGCACCGGGGAGCTGTTTTTT.

The rearrangement links TRBV5-1 to TRBJ2-5; 9 bases match TRBD1. V was clipped by 2 bases and J by 7 bases; unmatched bases: 6. The CDR3 runs to 14 residues. Germline V CDR1 and CDR2: SGHRS, YFSETQ. CDR3 in amino acids: CASSLQGATGTQYF. As DNA, the CDR3 is TGCGCCAGCAGCTTACAGGGGGCCACCGGGACCCAGTACTTC.